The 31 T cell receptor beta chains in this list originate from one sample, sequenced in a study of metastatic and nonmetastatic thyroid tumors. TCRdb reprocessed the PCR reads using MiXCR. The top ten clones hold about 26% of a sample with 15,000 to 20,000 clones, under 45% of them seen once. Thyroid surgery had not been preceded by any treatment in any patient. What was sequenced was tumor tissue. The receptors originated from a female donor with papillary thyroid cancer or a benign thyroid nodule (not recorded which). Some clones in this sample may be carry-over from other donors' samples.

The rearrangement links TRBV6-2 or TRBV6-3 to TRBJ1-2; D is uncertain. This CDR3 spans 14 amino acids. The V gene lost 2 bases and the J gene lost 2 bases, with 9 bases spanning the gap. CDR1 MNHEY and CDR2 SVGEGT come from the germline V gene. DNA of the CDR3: TGTGCCAGCAGTTACGGCGAGTCCAACTATGGCTACACCTTC. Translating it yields CASSYGESNYGYTF.

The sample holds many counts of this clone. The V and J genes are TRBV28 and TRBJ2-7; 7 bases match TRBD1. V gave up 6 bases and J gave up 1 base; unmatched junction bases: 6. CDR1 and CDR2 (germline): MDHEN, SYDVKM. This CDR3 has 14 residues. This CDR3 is CASSYRTGSYEQYF. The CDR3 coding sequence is TGTGCCAGCAGCTACAGGACAGGTTCCTACGAGCAGTACTTC.

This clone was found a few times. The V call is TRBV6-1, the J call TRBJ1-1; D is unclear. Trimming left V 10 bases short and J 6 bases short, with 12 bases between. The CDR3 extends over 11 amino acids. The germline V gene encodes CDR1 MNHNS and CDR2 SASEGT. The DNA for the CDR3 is TGTGCCACCTCGGAGGAGTCTGAAGCTTTCTTT. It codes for CATSEESEAFF.

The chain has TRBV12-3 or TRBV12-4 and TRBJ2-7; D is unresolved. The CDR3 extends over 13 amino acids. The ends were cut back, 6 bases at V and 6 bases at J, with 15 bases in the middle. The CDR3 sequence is CASSPGPSSEQYF. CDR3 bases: TGTGCCAGCAGCCCCGGGCCCTCTAGCGAGCAGTACTTC.

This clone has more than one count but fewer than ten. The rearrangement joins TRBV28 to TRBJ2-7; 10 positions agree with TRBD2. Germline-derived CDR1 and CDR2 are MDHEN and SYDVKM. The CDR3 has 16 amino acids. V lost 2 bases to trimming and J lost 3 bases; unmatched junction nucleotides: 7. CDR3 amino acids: CASSLELAGEDYEQYF. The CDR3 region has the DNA TGTGCCAGCAGTTTAGAGCTAGCGGGGGAAGACTACGAGCAGTACTTC.

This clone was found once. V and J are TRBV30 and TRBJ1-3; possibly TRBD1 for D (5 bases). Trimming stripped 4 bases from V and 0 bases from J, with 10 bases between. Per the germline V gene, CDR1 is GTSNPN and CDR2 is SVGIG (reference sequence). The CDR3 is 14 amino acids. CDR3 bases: TGTGCCTGGACAGGGACGGTCTCTGGAAACACCATATATTTT. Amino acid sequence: CAWTGTVSGNTIYF.

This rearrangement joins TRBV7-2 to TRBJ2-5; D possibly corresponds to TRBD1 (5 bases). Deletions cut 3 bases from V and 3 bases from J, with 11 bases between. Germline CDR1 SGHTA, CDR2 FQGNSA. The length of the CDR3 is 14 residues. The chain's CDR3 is CASSLGLGKETQYF. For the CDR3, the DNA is TGTGCCAGCAGCTTGGGGCTGGGAAAAGAGACCCAGTACTTC.

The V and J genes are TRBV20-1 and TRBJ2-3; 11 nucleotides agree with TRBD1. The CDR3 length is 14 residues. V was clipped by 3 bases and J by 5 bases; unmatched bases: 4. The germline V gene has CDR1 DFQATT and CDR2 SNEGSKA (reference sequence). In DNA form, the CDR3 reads TGCAGTGCTAGGGGACAGGGGGAAAAAGATACGCAGTATTTT. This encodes CSARGQGEKDTQYF.

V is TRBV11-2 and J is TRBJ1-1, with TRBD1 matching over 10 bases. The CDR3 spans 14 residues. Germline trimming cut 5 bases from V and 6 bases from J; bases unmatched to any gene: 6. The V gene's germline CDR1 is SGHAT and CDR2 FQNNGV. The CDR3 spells CASSHSTGGPEAFF. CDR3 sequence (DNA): TGTGCCAGCAGCCACTCGACAGGGGGCCCTGAAGCTTTCTTT.

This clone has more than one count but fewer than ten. CDR3 sequence (DNA): TGTGCCAGCAGTGACTGGGGACAGGGGTATAGCAATCAGCCCCAGCATTTT. This translates into CASSDWGQGYSNQPQHF. The chain recombines TRBV6-2 or TRBV6-3 with TRBJ1-5; 10 bases align to TRBD1. The V gene's germline CDR1 is MNHEY and CDR2 SVGEGT. The CDR3 runs 17 residues. J gave up 0 bases and V 5 bases, and 7 bases lay outside the gene matches.

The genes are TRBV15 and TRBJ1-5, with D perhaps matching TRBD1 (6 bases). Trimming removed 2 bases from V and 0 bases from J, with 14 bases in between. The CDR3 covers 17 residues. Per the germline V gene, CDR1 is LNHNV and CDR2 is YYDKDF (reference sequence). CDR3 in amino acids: CATSRPPRGSSNQPQHF. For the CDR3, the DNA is TGTGCCACCAGCAGACCTCCGAGGGGGTCTAGCAATCAGCCCCAGCATTTT.

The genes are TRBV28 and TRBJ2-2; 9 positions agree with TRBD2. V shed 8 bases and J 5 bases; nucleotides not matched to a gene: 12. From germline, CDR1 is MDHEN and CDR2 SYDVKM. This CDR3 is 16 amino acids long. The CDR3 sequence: CASRGAREGATGELFF. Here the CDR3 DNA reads TGTGCCAGCCGCGGCGCGCGGGAGGGGGCTACCGGGGAGCTGTTTTTT.

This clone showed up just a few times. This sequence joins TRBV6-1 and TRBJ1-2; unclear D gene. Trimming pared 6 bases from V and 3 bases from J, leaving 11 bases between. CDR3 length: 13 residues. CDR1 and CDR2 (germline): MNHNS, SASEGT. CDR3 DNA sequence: TGTGCCAGCAGCCCTGGAGGGCACTATGGCTACACCTTC. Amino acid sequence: CASSPGGHYGYTF.

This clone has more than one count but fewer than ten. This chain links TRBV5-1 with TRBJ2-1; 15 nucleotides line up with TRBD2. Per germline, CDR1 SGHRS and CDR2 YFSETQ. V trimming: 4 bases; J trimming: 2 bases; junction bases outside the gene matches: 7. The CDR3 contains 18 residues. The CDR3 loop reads CASSRGLAGGRTYNEQFF. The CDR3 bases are TGCGCCAGCAGCCGGGGACTAGCGGGGGGACGGACCTACAATGAGCAGTTCTTC.

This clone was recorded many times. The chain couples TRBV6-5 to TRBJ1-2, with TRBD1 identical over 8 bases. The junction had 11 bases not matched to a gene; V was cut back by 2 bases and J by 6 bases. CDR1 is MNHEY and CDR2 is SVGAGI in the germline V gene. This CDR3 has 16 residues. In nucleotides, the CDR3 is TGTGCCAGCAGTTACCGGAAAGACGACAGGGGCCATGGCTACACCTTC. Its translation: CASSYRKDDRGHGYTF.

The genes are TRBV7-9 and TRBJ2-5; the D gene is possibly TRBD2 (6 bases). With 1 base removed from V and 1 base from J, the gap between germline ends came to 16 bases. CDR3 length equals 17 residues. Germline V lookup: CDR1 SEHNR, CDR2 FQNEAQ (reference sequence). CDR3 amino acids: CASSLGRLGPLQETQYF. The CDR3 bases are TGTGCCAGCAGCTTAGGGAGACTAGGACCCCTCCAAGAGACCCAGTACTTC. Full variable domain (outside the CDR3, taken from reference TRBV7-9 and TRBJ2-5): DTGVSQNPRHKITKRGQNVTFRCDPISEHNRLYWYRQTLGQGPEFLTYFQNEAQLEKSRLLSDRFSAERPKGSFSTLEIQRTEQGDSAMYLCASSLGRLGPLQETQYFGPGTRLLVL.

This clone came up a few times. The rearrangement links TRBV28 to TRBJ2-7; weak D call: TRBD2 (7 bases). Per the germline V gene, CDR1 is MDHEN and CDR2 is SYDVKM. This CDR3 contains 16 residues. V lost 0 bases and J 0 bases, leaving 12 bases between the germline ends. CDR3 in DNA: TGTGCCAGCAGTTTATGGTCGGGGGGCGTCTCCTACGAGCAGTACTTC. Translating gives CASSLWSGGVSYEQYF. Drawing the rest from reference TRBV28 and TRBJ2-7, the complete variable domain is DVKVTQSSRYLVKRTGEKVFLECVQDMDHENMFWYRQDPGLGLRLIYFSYDVKMKEKGDIPEGYSVSREKKERFSLILESASTNQTSMYLCASSLWSGGVSYEQYFGPGTRLTVT.

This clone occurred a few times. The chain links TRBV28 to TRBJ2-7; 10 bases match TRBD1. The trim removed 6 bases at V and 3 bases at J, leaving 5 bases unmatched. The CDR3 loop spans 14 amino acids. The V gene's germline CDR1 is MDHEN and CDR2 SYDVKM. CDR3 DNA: TGTGCCAGCAGGGCCGGGACAGGGGTCTACGAGCAGTACTTC. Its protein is CASRAGTGVYEQYF.

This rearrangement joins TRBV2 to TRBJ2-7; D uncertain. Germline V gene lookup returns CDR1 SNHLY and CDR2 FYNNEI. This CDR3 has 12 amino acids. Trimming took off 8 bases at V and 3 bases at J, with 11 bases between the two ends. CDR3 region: CASARAHYEQYF. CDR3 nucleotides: TGTGCCAGCGCCCGAGCTCACTACGAGCAGTACTTC.

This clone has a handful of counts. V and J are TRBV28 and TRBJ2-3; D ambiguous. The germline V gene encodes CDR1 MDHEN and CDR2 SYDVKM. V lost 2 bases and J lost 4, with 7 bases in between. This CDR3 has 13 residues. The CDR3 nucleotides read TGTGCCAGCAGTTTAACAGCGCCAGATACGCAGTATTTT. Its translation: CASSLTAPDTQYF.

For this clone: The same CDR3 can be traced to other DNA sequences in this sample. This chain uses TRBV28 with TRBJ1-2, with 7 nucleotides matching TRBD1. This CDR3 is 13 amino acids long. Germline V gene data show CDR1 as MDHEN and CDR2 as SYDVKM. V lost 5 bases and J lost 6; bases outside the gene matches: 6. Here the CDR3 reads CASSGYRGHGYTF. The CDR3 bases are TGTGCCAGCAGTGGTTACAGGGGACATGGCTACACCTTC.

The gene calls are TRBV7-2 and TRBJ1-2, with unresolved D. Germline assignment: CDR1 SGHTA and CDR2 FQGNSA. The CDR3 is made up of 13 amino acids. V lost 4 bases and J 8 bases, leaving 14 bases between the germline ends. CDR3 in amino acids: CASSSGIRIGYTF. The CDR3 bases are TGTGCCAGCAGCTCGGGGATCAGAATAGGCTACACCTTC.

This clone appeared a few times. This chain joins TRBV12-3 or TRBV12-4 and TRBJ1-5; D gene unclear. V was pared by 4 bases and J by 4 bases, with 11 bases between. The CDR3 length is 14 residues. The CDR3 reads CASSYGGKNQPQHF. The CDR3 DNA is TGTGCCAGCAGTTATGGAGGGAAAAATCAGCCCCAGCATTTT.

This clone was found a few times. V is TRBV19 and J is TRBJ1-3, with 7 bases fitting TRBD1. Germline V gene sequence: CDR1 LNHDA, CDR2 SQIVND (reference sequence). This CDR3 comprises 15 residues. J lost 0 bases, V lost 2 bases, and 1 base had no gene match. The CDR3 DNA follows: TGTGCCAGTAGTATACAGGGGGACTCTGGAAACACCATATATTTT. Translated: CASSIQGDSGNTIYF. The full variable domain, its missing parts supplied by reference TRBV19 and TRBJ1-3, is DGGITQSPKYLFRKEGQNVTLSCEQNLNHDAMYWYRQDPGQGLRLIYYSQIVNDFQKGDIAEGYSVSREKKESFPLTVTSAQKNPTAFYLCASSIQGDSGNTIYFGEGSWLTVV.

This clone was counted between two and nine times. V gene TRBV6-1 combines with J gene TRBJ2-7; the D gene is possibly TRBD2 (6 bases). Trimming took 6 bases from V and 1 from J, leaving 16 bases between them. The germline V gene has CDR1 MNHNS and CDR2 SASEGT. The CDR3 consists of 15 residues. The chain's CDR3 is CASSQSDGGSYEQYF. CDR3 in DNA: TGTGCCAGCAGCCAGTCGGACGGGGGTTCCTACGAGCAGTACTTC.

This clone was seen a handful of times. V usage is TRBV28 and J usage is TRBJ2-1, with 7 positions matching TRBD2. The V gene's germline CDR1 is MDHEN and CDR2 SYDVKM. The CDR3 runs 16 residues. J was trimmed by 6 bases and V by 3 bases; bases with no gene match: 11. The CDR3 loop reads CASSLGGEGGVNEQFF. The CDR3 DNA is TGTGCCAGCAGTTTGGGTGGGGAGGGCGGGGTCAATGAGCAGTTCTTC.

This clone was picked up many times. In DNA form, the CDR3 reads TGCAGTGCTAGAGGTGGGGACTCTTTTCCGACCCAGTACTTC. This codes for CSARGGDSFPTQYF. The rearrangement links TRBV20-1 to TRBJ2-5; perhaps TRBD2 as D (6 bases). Germline CDR1 is DFQATT and CDR2 is SNEGSKA (reference sequence). There are 14 residues in the CDR3. Trimming took off 1 base at V and 7 bases at J, with 16 bases between the two ends.

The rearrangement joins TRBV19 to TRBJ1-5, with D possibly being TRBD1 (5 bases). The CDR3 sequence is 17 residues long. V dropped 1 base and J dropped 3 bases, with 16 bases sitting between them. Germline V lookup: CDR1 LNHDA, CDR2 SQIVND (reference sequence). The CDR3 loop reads CASSIGWNRDYNQPQHF. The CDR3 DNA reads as TGTGCCAGTAGTATAGGCTGGAACCGGGACTACAATCAGCCCCAGCATTTT.

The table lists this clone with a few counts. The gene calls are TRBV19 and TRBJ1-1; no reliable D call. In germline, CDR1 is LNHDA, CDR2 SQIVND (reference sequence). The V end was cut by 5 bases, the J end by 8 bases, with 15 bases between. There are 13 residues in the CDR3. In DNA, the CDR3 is TGTGCCAGTAGTTATGGCCCGATACGCGAAGCTTTCTTT. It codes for CASSYGPIREAFF.

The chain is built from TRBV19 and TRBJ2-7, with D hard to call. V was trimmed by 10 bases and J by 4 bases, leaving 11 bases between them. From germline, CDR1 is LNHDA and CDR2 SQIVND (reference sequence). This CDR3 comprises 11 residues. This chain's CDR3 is CATSDGYEQYF. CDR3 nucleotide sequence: TGTGCCACCTCAGACGGTTACGAGCAGTACTTC.

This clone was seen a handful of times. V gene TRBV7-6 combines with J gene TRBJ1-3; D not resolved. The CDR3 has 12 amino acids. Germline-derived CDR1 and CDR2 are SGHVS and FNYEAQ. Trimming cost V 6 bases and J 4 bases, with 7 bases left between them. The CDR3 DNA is TGTGCCAGCAGTTCACAAGGAAACACCATATATTTT. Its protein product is CASSSQGNTIYF.